The TCR beta chain described here comes from a study of CXCR3-negative and CXCR3-positive naive CD8 T cells. Points from the study as a whole: TRB CDR3s of CXCR3-positive naive cells were more hydrophobic than those of CXCR3-negative naive cells.

This CDR3 region has 14 residues. Triplicate sorting captured roughly 300,000 cells each from every CD8+ T cell subset. With regard to this clonotype: The antigen is not known.

Via 5' RACE with UMI labels, TRB cDNA libraries were prepared. TCRdb reprocessed the 5' RACE reads, keeping one entry per CDR3 protein, no DNA. This listing includes more than 100,000 distinct CDR3 sequences. The chain carries TRBV12-3 or TRBV12-4 and TRBJ2-3. This clonotype originated in a human donor in good health. Some clones in this sample may be carry-over from other donors' samples. The sample was naive CXCR3+ CD8+ T cells from blood. The subset here: CD45RO-CCR7+CD27+CD95- naive CD8+ T cells expressing CXCR3 (TNR3+). CDR3 loop: CASSSLRLADTQYF.